These 13 T cell receptor beta chains share one sample of origin, sequenced in a study of OX40 agonist ivuxolimab in advanced cancers. The data were produced by immunoSEQ multiplex PCR, yet TCRdb's version contains in-frame clones alone and is incomplete. This sample has about 100,000 clones, with 86% found just once. This material consisted of CD4+ or CD8+ T cells sorted from blood, taken in a trial of the OX40 agonist ivuxolimab. These receptor sequences come from an adult with an advanced solid tumor such as melanoma, head and neck, liver or kidney cancer.

This rearrangement joins TRBV5-4 to TRBJ2-1; 9 bases match TRBD1. Per germline, CDR1 SGHNT and CDR2 YYREEE (reference sequence). CDR3 size: 16 residues. J gave up 6 bases and V 0 bases, and 7 bases lay outside the gene matches. The chain's CDR3 is CASSLVTGTGRNEQFF. The CDR3 nucleotides read TGTGCCAGCAGCTTGGTGACCGGGACAGGGCGCAATGAGCAGTTCTTC.

The chain recombines TRBV27 with TRBJ2-7, with 9 positions matching TRBD1. Germline lookup yields CDR1 MNHEY and CDR2 SMNVEV (reference sequence). CDR3 length: 13 residues. V lost 6 bases to trimming and J lost 3 bases; unmatched junction nucleotides: 3. CDR3 nucleotide sequence: TGTGCCAGCAGGGGGACAGGGAACTACGAGCAGTACTTC. As protein: CASRGTGNYEQYF.

The chain combines TRBV7-8 with TRBJ1-5, with TRBD1 identical over 7 bases. The junction had 4 bases not matched to a gene; V was cut back by 9 bases and J by 2 bases. CDR3 length: 13 amino acids. CDR1 and CDR2 from the germline V gene are SGHVS and FQNEAQ. The CDR3 DNA follows: TGTGCCAGTCAGACAGGGCGCAATCAGCCCCAGCATTTT. The encoded protein is CASQTGRNQPQHF. The full variable domain, completed using reference TRBV7-8 and TRBJ1-5, is GAGVSQSPRYKVAKRGQDVALRCDPISGHVSLFWYQQALGQGPEFLTYFQNEAQLDKSGLPSDRFFAERPEGSVSTLKIQRTQQEDSAVYLCASQTGRNQPQHFGDGTRLSIL.

This sequence joins TRBV5-1 and TRBJ2-3, with a tentative D call TRBD2 (5 bases). V was clipped by 6 bases and J by 9 bases, with 20 bases between them. The CDR3 extends over 14 amino acids. From germline, CDR1 is SGHRS and CDR2 YFSETQ. For the CDR3, the DNA is TGCGCCAGCACTACCTTCGTGTCGAGCGGAACGCAGTATTTT. This sequence encodes CASTTFVSSGTQYF.

The chain's CDR3 is CASSRDRNNEQFF. The DNA for the CDR3 is TGTGCCAGCAGCCGGGACAGAAACAATGAGCAGTTCTTC. The chain has TRBV7-2 and TRBJ2-1, with 7 nucleotides matching TRBD1. The CDR3 has 13 amino acids. The germline CDR1 and CDR2 sequences are SGHTA and FQGNSA. J gave up 5 bases and V 5 bases, and 3 bases lay outside the gene matches.

The genes are TRBV7-2 and TRBJ1-2; perhaps TRBD1 as D (5 bases). Deletions cut 1 base from V and 6 bases from J, with 9 bases between. Per germline, CDR1 SGHTA and CDR2 FQGNSA. The CDR3 runs to 13 residues. CDR3 protein: CASSLVRGNGYTF. CDR3 bases: TGTGCCAGCAGCTTAGTTAGGGGCAATGGCTACACCTTC.

The rearrangement uses TRBV19 and TRBJ1-6, with TRBD1 matching over 8 bases. There are 14 residues in the CDR3. The germline V gene encodes CDR1 LNHDA and CDR2 SQIVND (reference sequence). Germline trimming cut 8 bases from V and 7 bases from J; bases unmatched to any gene: 7. This chain's CDR3 is CASAGDRNNSPLHF. The CDR3 bases are TGTGCCAGTGCCGGGGACAGGAACAATTCACCCCTCCACTTT.

This chain connects TRBV7-9 to TRBJ1-1; TRBD1 is a possible D gene (5 bases). The CDR3 is 16 residues long. CDR1 and CDR2 from the germline V gene are SEHNR and FQNEAQ (reference sequence). The V gene lost 1 base and the J gene lost 0 bases, with 12 bases spanning the gap. The CDR3, as DNA: TGTGCCAGCAGCTTAGGGCCGGGACCGCTGAACACTGAAGCTTTCTTT. Amino acids: CASSLGPGPLNTEAFF.

The V and J genes are TRBV30 and TRBJ1-2; D perhaps matches TRBD1 (5 bases). The length of the CDR3 is 13 residues. Germline V gene lookup returns CDR1 GTSNPN and CDR2 SVGIG (reference sequence). V was cut by 3 bases and J by 8 bases, with 16 bases left in between. The CDR3 DNA follows: TGTGCCTGGAGCACCTACAGGAATGGGGGCTACACCTTC. It specifies CAWSTYRNGGYTF. Filled out from reference TRBV30 and TRBJ1-2, the complete variable domain reads SQTIHQWPATLVQPVGSPLSLECTVEGTSNPNLYWYRQAAGRGLQLLFYSVGIGQISSEVPQNLSASRPQDRQFILSSKKLLLSDSGFYLCAWSTYRNGGYTFGSGTRLTVV.

The chain employs TRBV27 and TRBJ1-1, with D possibly TRBD1 on 5 matching bases. CDR1 is MNHEY and CDR2 is SMNVEV in the germline V gene (reference sequence). CDR3 length equals 17 residues. Trimming shortened V by 6 bases and J by 4 bases, and 24 bases separated the two germline ends. The CDR3 DNA sequence: TGTGCCAGCAGCCCGAGAAGGAGGGAGGGGCGAAGCACTGAAGCTTTCTTT. It translates to CASSPRRREGRSTEAFF.

The chain has TRBV28 and TRBJ1-1; D unresolved. The CDR3 is 13 residues long. Germline loops: CDR1 MDHEN, CDR2 SYDVKM. V lost 3 bases and J lost 1, with 6 bases in between. The CDR3 is CASSFSSNTEAFF. The CDR3 DNA sequence: TGTGCCAGCAGTTTTTCGTCGAACACTGAAGCTTTCTTT.

The gene calls are TRBV18 and TRBJ2-7; D gene uncertain. The CDR3 is 14 amino acids. The V gene's germline CDR1 is KGHSH and CDR2 LQKENI. V lost 4 bases to trimming and J lost 1 base, with 11 bases between them. CDR3 loop: CASSLVWDSYEQYF. The DNA for the CDR3 is TGTGCCAGCTCACTCGTCTGGGATTCCTACGAGCAGTACTTC.

V and J are TRBV30 and TRBJ2-5, with D perhaps TRBD2 (5 bases). Germline V lookup: CDR1 GTSNPN, CDR2 SVGIG (reference sequence). The ends were cut back, 5 bases at V and 4 bases at J, with 11 bases in the middle. The CDR3 has 12 residues. CDR3 nucleotide sequence: TGTGCCTGGTACGGGAAGGGAGAGACCCAGTACTTC. This translates into CAWYGKGETQYF.